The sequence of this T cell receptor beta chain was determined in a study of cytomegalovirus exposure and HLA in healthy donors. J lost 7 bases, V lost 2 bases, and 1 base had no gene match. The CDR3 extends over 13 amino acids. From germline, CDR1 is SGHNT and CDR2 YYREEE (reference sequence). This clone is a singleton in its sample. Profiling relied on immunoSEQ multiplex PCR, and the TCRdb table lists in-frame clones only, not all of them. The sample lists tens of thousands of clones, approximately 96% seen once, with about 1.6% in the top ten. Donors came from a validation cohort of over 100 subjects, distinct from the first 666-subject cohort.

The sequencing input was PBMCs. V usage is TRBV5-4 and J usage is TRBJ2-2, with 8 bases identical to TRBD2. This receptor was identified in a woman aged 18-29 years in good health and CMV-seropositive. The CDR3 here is CASSLAGVGELFF. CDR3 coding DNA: TGTGCCAGCAGCTTAGCGGGAGTCGGGGAGCTGTTTTTT.